These 2 T cell receptor beta chains came from one sample sequenced in a study of T cells in Graves' hyperthyroidism and ophthalmopathy. Researchers took RNA transcripts and amplified the TCR beta CDR3 regions from them. The HTBI primer set served for first-round RT-PCR of the TCR CDR3. Using its own MiXCR run on the multiplex PCR reads, TCRdb lists one record per CDR3 protein. The table shows under 350,000 distinct CDR3 sequences, with under 25% occurring only once. The specimen was blood. Every receptor here comes from a woman in her forties or fifties with Graves' hyperthyroidism.

This clonotype has at least ten counts. This rearrangement joins TRBV30 to TRBJ1-1; possible D gene TRBD1, 6 bases. Trimming took off 2 bases at V and 4 bases at J, with 17 bases between the two ends. This CDR3 has 15 residues. Germline V CDR1 and CDR2: GTSNPN, SVGIG (reference sequence). CDR3 in amino acids: CAWSPQTTGSTEAFF. In DNA form, the CDR3 reads TGTGCCTGGAGTCCCCAAACCACAGGGAGCACTGAAGCTTTCTTT.

The chain combines TRBV20-1 with TRBJ2-5; 11 bases line up with TRBD2. Trimming at V came to 6 bases and at J to 7 bases, leaving 7 bases not matched to a gene. The CDR3 consists of 13 residues. Per the germline V gene, CDR1 is DFQATT and CDR2 is SNEGSKA (reference sequence). DNA of the CDR3: TGCAGTGCCATGACTAGCGGGGATGCGACCCAGTACTTC. Its translation: CSAMTSGDATQYF.